Below, 9 T cell receptor beta chains from the same sample are listed, as sequenced in a study of human T cells and chemical hapten exposure. MiXCR, run by TCRdb on the RACE reads, gives a single entry per CDR3 protein. The data show around 82,000 distinct CDR3 sequences, more than 6.5% seen once. Time point indicated: patch test 2, 6 weeks after DPC sensitization. Treatment described: therapeutic diphenylcyclopropenone sensitization with weekly scalp DPC. Sequencing used whole blood, obtained in connection with sensitization to the hapten diphenylcyclopropenone (DPC). The receptors shown here come from a woman in her 30s with alopecia areata. Some clones in this sample may be carry-over from other donors' samples.

This clonotype appeared many times. V gene TRBV25-1 combines with J gene TRBJ2-3; D unclear. Germline V gene data show CDR1 as MGHDK and CDR2 as SYGVNS. This CDR3 region has 15 residues. V shed 5 bases and J shed 0 bases, with 12 bases lying between them. The CDR3 region is CASSQTPRSTDTQYF. DNA of the CDR3: TGTGCCAGCAGTCAAACACCCAGAAGCACAGATACGCAGTATTTT.

The chain couples TRBV19 to TRBJ2-1, with a tentative D call TRBD1 (5 bases). Germline CDR1 and CDR2: LNHDA and SQIVND (reference sequence). Between the trimmed V and J ends, which lost 5 bases and 0 bases, there was a span of 14 bases. This CDR3 comprises 16 residues. The CDR3 sequence is CASSFTTVSSYNEQFF. The CDR3 DNA follows: TGTGCCAGTAGTTTCACGACAGTCAGCTCCTACAATGAGCAGTTCTTC.

The chain combines TRBV6-5 with TRBJ1-3; D uncertain. This CDR3 is 15 amino acids long. Trimming took off 4 bases at V and 2 bases at J, with 12 bases between the two ends. Germline V gives CDR1 MNHEY, CDR2 SVGAGI. The CDR3 DNA sequence: TGTGCCAGCAGTTCGCGAGGGTCTCCTGGAAACACCATATATTTT. It codes for CASSSRGSPGNTIYF.

The chain couples TRBV2 to TRBJ2-2; D might be TRBD2 (5 bases). Per germline, CDR1 SNHLY and CDR2 FYNNEI. The CDR3 contains 15 residues. V dropped 7 bases and J dropped 1 base, with 13 bases sitting between them. For the CDR3, the DNA is TGTGCCAGCATGCTCGGACTCGGGAACACCGGGGAGCTGTTTTTT. It codes for CASMLGLGNTGELFF.

V is TRBV25-1 and J is TRBJ1-1, with D unresolved. The CDR3 loop spans 16 amino acids. V dropped 1 base and J dropped 4 bases, with 16 bases sitting between them. CDR1 is MGHDK and CDR2 is SYGVNS in the germline V gene. CDR3 amino acids: CASSESLQIGRTEAFF. CDR3 in DNA: TGTGCCAGCAGTGAATCCTTACAGATAGGGCGCACTGAAGCTTTCTTT.

This clonotype was counted only a few times. The rearrangement joins TRBV20-1 to TRBJ1-2; 8 nucleotides line up with TRBD1. The germline CDR1 and CDR2 sequences are DFQATT and SNEGSKA (reference sequence). The V gene end was trimmed by 4 bases and the J gene end by 7 bases; junction bases not matched to a gene: 8. This CDR3 has 13 amino acids. The CDR3 bases are TGCAGTGCTATAGACAGGGGAGGCCGTGGCTACACCTTC. This codes for CSAIDRGGRGYTF.

The J gene is TRBJ1-6, the V gene TRBV30, with D possibly matching TRBD1 (6 bases). Germline V gene sequence: CDR1 GTSNPN, CDR2 SVGIG (reference sequence). The CDR3 is 13 amino acids. Trimming removed 7 bases from V and 8 bases from J, with 15 bases in between. The CDR3 sequence is CAFSGTPYSPLHF. The CDR3 DNA is TGTGCCTTCAGCGGGACACCGTATTCACCCCTCCACTTT.

This clonotype was observed many times. J is TRBJ1-2 and V is TRBV3-1; 7 bases map to TRBD1. J gave up 4 bases and V 3 bases, and 5 bases lay outside the gene matches. The CDR3 consists of 14 residues. Germline V lookup: CDR1 LGHDT, CDR2 YNNKEL (reference sequence). The DNA of the CDR3 is TGTGCCAGCAGCCAGCAGGGGGGTAGCTATGGCTACACCTTC. Translation: CASSQQGGSYGYTF.

At least ten counts were recorded for this clonotype. The chain combines TRBV29-1 with TRBJ2-1, with D tentatively TRBD2 (5 bases). There are 14 residues in the CDR3. V shed 6 bases and J shed 7 bases, with 19 bases lying between them. Germline V gives CDR1 SQVTM, CDR2 ANQGSEA. Here the CDR3 DNA reads TGCAGCGTATTGAGGGTGCTACTAAGGAATGAGCAGTTCTTC. This codes for CSVLRVLLRNEQFF.